The clone carrying this T cell receptor beta chain has more than one count but fewer than ten. Its antigen is currently unknown. At one boundary the junction diverges from the germline segment, which might be a read error. The sample comes from a study of T cell repertoires in cytomegalovirus infection. Study summary: Public TCR beta signature analysis indicated the presence of both CMV infection and matching HLA type.

TCRdb passed the reads through MiXCR, listing each CDR3 protein once. Here the sample spans about 46,000 distinct CDR3 sequences, under 20% being singletons. In germline, CDR1 is SGHRS, CDR2 YFSETQ. The CDR3 has 12 residues. The chain combines TRBV5-1 with TRBJ1-1; 7 positions match TRBD1. The TCR originated in a human donor in good health (CMV status not recorded). Some clones in this sample may be carry-over from other donors' samples. This specimen was CD8+ T cells from cultured PBMCs, taken from culture after CMV antigen stimulation. CDR3 sequence (DNA): TGCGCCAGCGGACCTGGACAGGCTGAAGCTCTCTTT. It translates to CASGPGQAEALF.